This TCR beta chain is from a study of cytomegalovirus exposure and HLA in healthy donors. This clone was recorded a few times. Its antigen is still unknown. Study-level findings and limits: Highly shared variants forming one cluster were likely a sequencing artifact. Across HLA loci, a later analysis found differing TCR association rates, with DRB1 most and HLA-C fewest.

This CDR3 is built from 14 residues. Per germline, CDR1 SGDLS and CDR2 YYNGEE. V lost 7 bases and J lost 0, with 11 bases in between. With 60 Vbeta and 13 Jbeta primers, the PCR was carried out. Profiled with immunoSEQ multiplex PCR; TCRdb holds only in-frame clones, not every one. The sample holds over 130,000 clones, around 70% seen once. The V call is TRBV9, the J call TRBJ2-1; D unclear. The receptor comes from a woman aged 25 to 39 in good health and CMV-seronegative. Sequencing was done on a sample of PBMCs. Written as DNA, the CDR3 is TGTGCCAGCGGAGCCGCTAGCTCCTACAATGAGCAGTTCTTC. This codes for CASGAASSYNEQFF. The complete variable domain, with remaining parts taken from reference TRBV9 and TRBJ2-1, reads DSGVTQTPKHLITATGQRVTLRCSPRSGDLSVYWYQQSLDQGLQFLIQYYNGEERAKGNILERFSAQQFPDLHSELNLSSLELGDSALYFCASGAASSYNEQFFGPGTRLTVL.